These 17 T cell receptor beta chains were all obtained from the same sample, sequenced in a study of cytotoxic CD8 clonotypes in ibrutinib-treated CLL. TCRdb's copy holds only in-frame clones and misses some; the assay was immunoSEQ multiplex PCR. This table has some 92,000 clones, approximately 77% appearing once. The specimen comprised PBMCs, sampled after 24 months of ibrutinib treatment. The receptors shown here come from a human donor with chronic lymphocytic leukemia.

V usage is TRBV5-1 and J usage is TRBJ2-3; possible D gene TRBD2, 5 bases. V was trimmed by 6 bases and J by 1 base, leaving 12 bases between them. CDR1 SGHRS and CDR2 YFSETQ come from the germline V gene. The CDR3 loop spans 14 amino acids. DNA of the CDR3: TGCGCCAGCACCACTGAGGGAGGCACAGATACGCAGTATTTT. It translates to CASTTEGGTDTQYF.

This CDR3 is CATSLSNTEAFF. DNA of the CDR3: TGTGCCACCAGCCTCTCCAACACTGAAGCTTTCTTT. The chain joins TRBV15 to TRBJ1-1; no firm D call. CDR3 length: 12 residues. V shed 5 bases and J shed 2 bases, with 6 bases lying between them. CDR1 and CDR2 (germline): LNHNV, YYDKDF (reference sequence).

The J gene is TRBJ2-7, the V gene TRBV28; 8 nucleotides line up with TRBD1. V gave up 6 bases and J gave up 2 bases; unmatched junction bases: 6. The V gene's germline CDR1 is MDHEN and CDR2 SYDVKM. The length of the CDR3 is 14 residues. The CDR3 DNA reads as TGTGCCAGCAGCAATCCACAGGGGGCCTACGAGCAGTACTTC. Amino acid sequence: CASSNPQGAYEQYF.

This chain connects TRBV6-6 to TRBJ2-7; D ambiguous. The germline V and J ends were trimmed by 7 bases and 5 bases, with 12 bases remaining between them. The CDR3 contains 12 residues. CDR1 is MNHNY and CDR2 is SVGAGI in the germline V gene (reference sequence). The CDR3 sequence: CASTPRGDEQYF. The CDR3 DNA follows: TGTGCCAGCACCCCTCGTGGGGACGAGCAGTACTTC.

This chain joins TRBV5-4 and TRBJ2-1, with D hard to call. The CDR3 consists of 16 residues. The V gene lost 1 base and the J gene lost 4 bases, with 15 bases spanning the gap. Per the germline V gene, CDR1 is SGHNT and CDR2 is YYREEE (reference sequence). The CDR3: CASSLRYPSLYNEQFF. CDR3 in DNA: TGTGCCAGCAGCTTGCGTTATCCAAGCCTTTACAATGAGCAGTTCTTC. Drawing the rest from reference TRBV5-4 and TRBJ2-1, the complete variable domain is ETGVTQSPTHLIKTRGQQVTLRCSSQSGHNTVSWYQQALGQGPQFIFQYYREEENGRGNFPPRFSGLQFPNYSSELNVNALELDDSALYLCASSLRYPSLYNEQFFGPGTRLTVL.

The genes are TRBV19 and TRBJ1-2, with D hard to call. V lost 2 bases, J lost 1 base, and 17 bases lay in between. CDR1 is LNHDA, CDR2 SQIVND, per germline (reference sequence). CDR3 length: 17 amino acids. CDR3 in DNA: TGTGCCAGTAGTATAAAACGCCCCTTTTCGGGTAACTATGGCTACACCTTC. Translation: CASSIKRPFSGNYGYTF. Full variable domain (remainder filled in from reference TRBV19 and TRBJ1-2): DGGITQSPKYLFRKEGQNVTLSCEQNLNHDAMYWYRQDPGQGLRLIYYSQIVNDFQKGDIAEGYSVSREKKESFPLTVTSAQKNPTAFYLCASSIKRPFSGNYGYTFGSGTRLTVV.

The gene calls are TRBV10-3 and TRBJ2-5; D might be TRBD1 or TRBD2, each matching 7 bases. The CDR3 consists of 15 residues. The ends were cut back, 6 bases at V and 5 bases at J, with 19 bases in the middle. CDR1 is ENHRY and CDR2 is SYGVKD in the germline V gene. This CDR3 is CAIRGGLTGLETQYF. In DNA form, the CDR3 reads TGTGCCATCAGGGGGGGGCTGACAGGGCTCGAGACCCAGTACTTC.

The gene calls are TRBV28 and TRBJ1-2; 9 bases are a match to TRBD1. This CDR3 comprises 14 residues. Germline V gene sequence: CDR1 MDHEN, CDR2 SYDVKM. Trimming removed 2 bases from V and 4 bases from J; junction bases left unmatched: 2. The CDR3 sequence is CASSLGTGPYGYTF. Here the CDR3 DNA reads TGTGCCAGCAGTTTAGGGACAGGGCCCTATGGCTACACCTTC.

This chain connects TRBV28 to TRBJ1-2; D is uncertain. V was pared by 2 bases and J by 0 bases, with 7 bases between. The CDR3 is 14 amino acids. In germline, CDR1 is MDHEN, CDR2 SYDVKM. This chain's CDR3 is CASSLGTSNYGYTF. The CDR3 DNA is TGTGCCAGCAGTTTAGGCACCTCTAACTATGGCTACACCTTC.

The chain combines TRBV15 with TRBJ1-1; 11 bases line up with TRBD1. This CDR3 region has 16 residues. CDR1 and CDR2 from the germline V gene are LNHNV and YYDKDF (reference sequence). V was pared by 0 bases and J by 5 bases, with 5 bases of the junction left unmatched. CDR3 sequence reads: CATSRDRGQGVTEAFF. DNA of the CDR3: TGTGCCACCAGCAGAGATAGGGGACAGGGGGTAACTGAAGCTTTCTTT.

The chain has TRBV2 and TRBJ1-2; 7 bases agree with TRBD1. The CDR3 contains 15 residues. Germline lookup yields CDR1 SNHLY and CDR2 FYNNEI. Trimming cost V 4 bases and J 4 bases; bases outside gene matches: 9. For the CDR3, the DNA is TGTGCCAGCAGTGCGCGCCAGACAGGGACCTATGGCTACACCTTC. Protein: CASSARQTGTYGYTF.

The CDR3 region has the DNA TGCGCCAGCAGCTTGGGGCCAACAGCTCAAGAGACCCAGTACTTC. This translates into CASSLGPTAQETQYF. This chain connects TRBV5-1 to TRBJ2-5; D is ambiguous. V dropped 0 bases and J dropped 2 bases, with 11 bases sitting between them. The CDR3 totals 15 residues. Germline V lookup: CDR1 SGHRS, CDR2 YFSETQ.

V usage is TRBV7-2 and J usage is TRBJ2-2, with 11 bases that match TRBD2. CDR1 is SGHTA and CDR2 is FQGNSA in the germline V gene. Trimming removed 5 bases from V and 7 bases from J; junction bases left unmatched: 15. The CDR3 sequence is 18 residues long. The CDR3 DNA is TGTGCCAGCAGCCCAAGCCCCCCACTAGCGGGAGCGGGCGGGGAGCTGTTTTTT. Its translation: CASSPSPPLAGAGGELFF.

V and J are TRBV6-1 and TRBJ1-4; D is undetermined. The CDR3 extends over 14 amino acids. The germline CDR1 and CDR2 sequences are MNHNS and SASEGT. Trimming took 2 bases from V and 5 from J, leaving 9 bases between them. DNA of the CDR3: TGTGCCAGCAGTGAAATAAATCTGAATGAAAAACTGTTTTTT. It is translated as CASSEINLNEKLFF.

This clone was seen a handful of times. The genes are TRBV18 and TRBJ2-2; no clear D gene. The germline gives CDR1 KGHSH, CDR2 LQKENI. This CDR3 region has 12 residues. The V end lost 4 bases, the J end lost 2 bases, and 2 bases lay between the germline ends. CDR3 in amino acids: CASSLNTGELFF. The CDR3 DNA sequence: TGTGCCAGCTCACTTAACACCGGGGAGCTGTTTTTT.

This clone counts as medium-sized (0.01 to 0.1%). J is TRBJ2-1 and V is TRBV25-1, with D possibly called TRBD1 or TRBD2 (5 bases each). Germline V lookup: CDR1 MGHDK, CDR2 SYGVNS. The V and J ends lost 1 base and 0 bases respectively, with 10 bases between them. The CDR3 sequence is 16 residues long. The DNA for the CDR3 is TGTGCCAGCAGTGAATCACCGGGACCCTCCTACAATGAGCAGTTCTTC. This sequence encodes CASSESPGPSYNEQFF.

The chain carries TRBV6-1 and TRBJ1-1; D remains unclear. CDR1 MNHNS and CDR2 SASEGT come from the germline V gene. The V end was cut by 1 base, the J end by 11 bases, with 11 bases between. This CDR3 has 12 amino acids. The CDR3 protein is CASSEVGGGAFF. The CDR3 nucleotides are TGTGCCAGCAGTGAAGTTGGCGGTGGGGCTTTCTTT.